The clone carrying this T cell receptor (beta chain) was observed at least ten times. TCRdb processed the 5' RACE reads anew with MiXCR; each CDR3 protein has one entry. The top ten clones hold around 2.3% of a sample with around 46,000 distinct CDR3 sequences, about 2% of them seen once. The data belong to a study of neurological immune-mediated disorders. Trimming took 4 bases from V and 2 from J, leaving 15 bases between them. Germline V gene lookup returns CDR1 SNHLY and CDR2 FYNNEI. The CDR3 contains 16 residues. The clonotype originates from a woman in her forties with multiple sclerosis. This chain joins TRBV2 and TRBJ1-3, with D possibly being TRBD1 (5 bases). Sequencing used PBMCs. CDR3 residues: CASSASFGTPGNTIYF. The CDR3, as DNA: TGTGCCAGCAGTGCCTCTTTTGGGACCCCTGGAAACACCATATATTTT. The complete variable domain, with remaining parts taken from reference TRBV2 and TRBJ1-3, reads EPEVTQTPSHQVTQMGQEVILRCVPISNHLYFYWYRQILGQKVEFLVSFYNNEISEKSEIFDDQFSVERPDGSNFTLKIRSTKLEDSAMYFCASSASFGTPGNTIYFGEGSWLTVV.